These T cell receptor beta chains were read from a single sample in a study of T cell responses to AZD1222 COVID-19 vaccine. Sequenced by immunoSEQ multiplex PCR; TCRdb stores in-frame clones only, minus some. The table includes over 150,000 clones, 85% to 90% detected once. The sample in question was peripheral blood, obtained on day 0 of AZD1222 vaccination. These receptors were obtained from an adult in good health. Each CDR3 is given with its conserved first and last residue. A D gene is named only where the DNA matches it firmly. The size entry is marked missing in some rows and otherwise reads once, few, many or a size class.

D: TRBD2; J: TRBJ2-1; V: TRBV11-3; length: 15; size: .; DNA: TGTGCCAGCAGCTCCCCTGCCGGGACTAGCGATGAGCAGTTCTTC; CDR3: CASSSPAGTSDEQFF
D: .; J: TRBJ1-6; V: TRBV6-6; length: 15; size: .; DNA: TGTGCCAGCACTCCCGGCGGGGGCTTTAATTCACCCCTCCACTTT; CDR3: CASTPGGGFNSPLHF
D: TRBD1; J: TRBJ1-1; V: TRBV20-1; length: 10; size: .; DNA: TGCAGTGCTTTTACAGGGGACGCTTTCTTT; CDR3: CSAFTGDAFF
D: .; J: TRBJ1-1; V: TRBV13; length: 14; size: once; DNA: TGTGCCAGCAGCGCAGGACAGATGAACACTGAAGCTTTCTTT; CDR3: CASSAGQMNTEAFF
D: TRBD2; J: TRBJ2-3; V: TRBV4-3; length: 15; size: .; DNA: TGCGCCAGCAGCCAGGGCGGGGGGGCCATAGATACGCAGTATTTT; CDR3: CASSQGGGAIDTQYF
D: .; J: TRBJ2-2; V: TRBV12-5; length: 13; size: .; DNA: TGTGCTAGTGGACCGGACTCCACCGGGGAGCTGTTTTTT; CDR3: CASGPDSTGELFF
D: .; J: TRBJ2-4; V: TRBV19; length: 15; size: .; DNA: TGTGCCAGTAGCATCGACACCTTCGCCAAAAACATTCAGTACTTC; CDR3: CASSIDTFAKNIQYF
D: TRBD2; J: TRBJ2-1; V: TRBV7-2; length: 16; size: few; DNA: TGTGCCAGCAGCTCAACGCTAGCGGGGGGTTACAATGAGCAGTTCTTC; CDR3: CASSSTLAGGYNEQFF
D: .; J: TRBJ1-6; V: TRBV14; length: 16; size: .; DNA: TGTGCCAGCAGCCAAGCGGGACACCGAGTGAAATCACCCCTCCACTTT; CDR3: CASSQAGHRVKSPLHF
D: .; J: TRBJ1-1; V: TRBV4-3; length: 17; size: .; DNA: TGCGCCAGCAGCCCTACGACCCGAGGACTTTTGGGTACTGAAGCTTTCTTT; CDR3: CASSPTTRGLLGTEAFF
D: .; J: TRBJ1-6; V: TRBV6-6; length: 16; size: .; DNA: TGTGCCAGCAGTTACGACTCCCCCACAGATAATTCACCCCTCCACTTT; CDR3: CASSYDSPTDNSPLHF
D: TRBD1; J: TRBJ1-2; V: TRBV9; length: 12; size: .; DNA: TGTGCCAGCAGCGCGGGACAGGCAGGCTACACCTTC; CDR3: CASSAGQAGYTF
D: .; J: TRBJ2-3; V: TRBV18; length: 16; size: .; DNA: TGTGCCAGCTCACCGGGAACAGGGTTAGGCACAGATACGCAGTATTTT; CDR3: CASSPGTGLGTDTQYF
D: .; J: TRBJ1-6; V: TRBV6-1; length: 15; size: .; DNA: TGTGCCAGCAGTGAATTCGGCCCCAATAATTCACCCCTCCACTTT; CDR3: CASSEFGPNNSPLHF
D: .; J: TRBJ2-1; V: TRBV7-2; length: 12; size: .; DNA: TGTGCCAGCAGCTTTATGCGGAATGAGCAGTTCTTC; CDR3: CASSFMRNEQFF
D: .; J: TRBJ2-1; V: TRBV28; length: 16; size: .; DNA: TGTGCCAGCAGACCCATTGAAGCGGGCTCCTACAATGAGCAGTTCTTC; CDR3: CASRPIEAGSYNEQFF
D: .; J: TRBJ1-1; V: TRBV2; length: 15; size: .; DNA: TGTGCCAGCCTGAGGGAGTGGCTTGGGAACACTGAAGCTTTCTTT; CDR3: CASLREWLGNTEAFF
D: .; J: TRBJ2-2; V: TRBV7-2; length: 15; size: few; DNA: TGTGCCAGCAGCTACACGACTAGGAACACCGGGGAGCTGTTTTTT; CDR3: CASSYTTRNTGELFF
D: TRBD1; J: TRBJ1-5; V: TRBV12-5; length: 16; size: .; DNA: TGTGCTAGTGGTCCAGGACAGGGGGGTCCCAATCAGCCCCAGCATTTT; CDR3: CASGPGQGGPNQPQHF
D: TRBD1; J: TRBJ1-1; V: TRBV18; length: 15; size: .; DNA: TGTGCCAGCTCACCACCGGCGACAGGGTTCACTGAAGCTTTCTTT; CDR3: CASSPPATGFTEAFF
D: .; J: TRBJ1-1; V: TRBV19; length: 14; size: .; DNA: TGTGCCAGTAGTATAATCGGTTCGAGGGCTCAAGCTTTCTTT; CDR3: CASSIIGSRAQAFF
D: .; J: TRBJ1-1; V: TRBV5-8; length: 14; size: .; DNA: TGTGCCAGCAGCATGACACTAATGAACACTGAAGCTTTCTTT; CDR3: CASSMTLMNTEAFF
D: TRBD2; J: TRBJ2-3; V: TRBV29-1; length: 15; size: .; DNA: TGCAGCGTCGAAGGGAAGCGGGAAGTAACAGATACGCAGTATTTT; CDR3: CSVEGKREVTDTQYF
D: .; J: TRBJ1-2; V: TRBV28; length: 14; size: .; DNA: TGTGCCAGCAGTTTATGGTCAGGGGCCTATGGCTACACCTTC; CDR3: CASSLWSGAYGYTF
D: TRBD2; J: TRBJ2-1; V: TRBV9; length: 15; size: .; DNA: TGTGCCAGCAGCGTAGCTCGGGAGGGGTACAATGAGCAGTTCTTC; CDR3: CASSVAREGYNEQFF
D: .; J: TRBJ2-1; V: TRBV10-1; length: 14; size: .; DNA: TGCGCCAGCAGTGAGTCAGGCGGGGACAATGAGCAGTTCTTC; CDR3: CASSESGGDNEQFF
D: .; J: TRBJ2-5; V: TRBV7-9; length: 15; size: .; DNA: TGTGCCAGCAGCCCCGAAGGAGGGTTGGGAGAGACCCAGTACTTC; CDR3: CASSPEGGLGETQYF
D: .; J: TRBJ2-7; V: TRBV6-5; length: 12; size: .; DNA: TGTGCCAGCCGGGACCATCTCTACGAGCAGTACTTC; CDR3: CASRDHLYEQYF
D: TRBD1; J: TRBJ2-7; V: TRBV28; length: 15; size: .; DNA: TGTGCCAGTCCTTTTTACAGGGGGATGCTTTACGAGCAGTACTTC; CDR3: CASPFYRGMLYEQYF
D: TRBD1; J: TRBJ1-1; V: TRBV5-6; length: 16; size: .; DNA: TGTGCCAGCAGCTTGGGGACAGGGACTCTGAACACTGAAGCTTTCTTT; CDR3: CASSLGTGTLNTEAFF
D: .; J: TRBJ1-6; V: TRBV9; length: 16; size: once; DNA: TGTGCCAGCAGCGTTCTGGACGTTCCAGCGAGTTCACCCCTCCACTTT; CDR3: CASSVLDVPASSPLHF
D: TRBD1; J: TRBJ1-2; V: TRBV6-1; length: 13; size: .; DNA: TGTGCCAGCAGTCCCGACAGGGCGTTTGGCTACACCTTC; CDR3: CASSPDRAFGYTF